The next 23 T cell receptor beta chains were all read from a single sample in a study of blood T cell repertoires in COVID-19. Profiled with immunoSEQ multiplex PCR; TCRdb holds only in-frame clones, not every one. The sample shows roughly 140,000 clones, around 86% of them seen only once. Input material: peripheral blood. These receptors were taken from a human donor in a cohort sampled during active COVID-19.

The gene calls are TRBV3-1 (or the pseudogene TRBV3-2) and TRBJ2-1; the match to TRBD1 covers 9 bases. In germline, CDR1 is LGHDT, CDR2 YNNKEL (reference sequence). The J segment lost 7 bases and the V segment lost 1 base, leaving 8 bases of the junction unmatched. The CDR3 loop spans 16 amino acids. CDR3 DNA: TGTGCCAGCAGCCAAGTCTTTGGGACAGGGTCAAATGAGCAGTTCTTC. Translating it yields CASSQVFGTGSNEQFF.

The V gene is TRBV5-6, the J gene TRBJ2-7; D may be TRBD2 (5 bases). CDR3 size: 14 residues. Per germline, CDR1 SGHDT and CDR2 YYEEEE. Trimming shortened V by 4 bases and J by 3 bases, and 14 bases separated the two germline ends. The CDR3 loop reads CASSGPGLSYEQYF. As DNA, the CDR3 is TGTGCCAGCAGCGGTCCCGGACTGAGCTACGAGCAGTACTTC.

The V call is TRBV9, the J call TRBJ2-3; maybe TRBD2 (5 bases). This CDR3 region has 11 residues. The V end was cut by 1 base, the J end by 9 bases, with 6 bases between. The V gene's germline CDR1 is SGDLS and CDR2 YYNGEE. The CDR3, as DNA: TGTGCCAGCAGCGTATCGGGGACGCAGTATTTT. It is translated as CASSVSGTQYF.

CDR3 DNA sequence: TGTGCCAGCAGCTTGGGAGGGAGGGCCAGGGAGGAGCAGTTCTTC. Amino acids: CASSLGGRAREEQFF. This chain links TRBV11-3 with TRBJ2-1, with 7 bases matching TRBD2. The CDR3 spans 15 residues. The trim removed 3 bases at V and 10 bases at J, leaving 12 bases unmatched. Germline assignment: CDR1 SGHNT and CDR2 YENEEA. Complete variable domain (other parts from reference TRBV11-3 and TRBJ2-1): EAGVVQSPRYKIIEKKQPVAFWCNPISGHNTLYWYLQNLGQGPELLIRYENEEAVDDSQLPKDRFSAERLKGVDSTLKIQPAELGDSAVYLCASSLGGRAREEQFFGPGTRLTVL.

In DNA, the CDR3 is TGTGCCAGCAGCTCCCTTACATACAATGAGCAGTTCTTC. It yields the protein CASSSLTYNEQFF. The chain combines TRBV11-2 with TRBJ2-1, with no clear D. V lost 4 bases to trimming and J lost 4 bases, with 8 bases between them. The germline V gene has CDR1 SGHAT and CDR2 FQNNGV. The CDR3 is 13 residues long.

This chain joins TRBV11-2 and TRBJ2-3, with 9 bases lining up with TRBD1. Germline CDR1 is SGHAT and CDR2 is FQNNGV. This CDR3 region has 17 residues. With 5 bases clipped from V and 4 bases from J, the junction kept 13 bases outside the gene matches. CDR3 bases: TGTGCCAGCAGCCCGGCCCGGGACAGGGTAGGGCCAGATACGCAGTATTTT. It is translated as CASSPARDRVGPDTQYF.

The chain's CDR3 is CASSLIRQGGSSSAFF. As DNA, the CDR3 is TGTGCCAGCAGTTTAATTCGACAGGGCGGCTCCTCTTCAGCTTTCTTT. J is TRBJ1-1 and V is TRBV11-2, with TRBD1 matching 7 bases. V trimming: 6 bases; J trimming: 10 bases; junction bases outside the gene matches: 20. CDR3 size: 16 residues. The V gene's germline CDR1 is SGHAT and CDR2 FQNNGV.

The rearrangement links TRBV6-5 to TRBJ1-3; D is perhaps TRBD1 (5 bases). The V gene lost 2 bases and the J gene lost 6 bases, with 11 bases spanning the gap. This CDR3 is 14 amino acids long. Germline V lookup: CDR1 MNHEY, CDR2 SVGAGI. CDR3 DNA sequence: TGTGCCAGCAGTTACATCAGGGAGGAAAACACCATATATTTT. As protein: CASSYIREENTIYF.

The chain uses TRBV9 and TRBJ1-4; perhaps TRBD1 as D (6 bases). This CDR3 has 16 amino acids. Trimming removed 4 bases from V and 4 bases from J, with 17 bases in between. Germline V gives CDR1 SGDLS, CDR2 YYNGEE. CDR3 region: CASSPGDRTVNEKLFF. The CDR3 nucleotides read TGTGCCAGCAGCCCAGGGGATAGGACAGTTAATGAAAAACTGTTTTTT.

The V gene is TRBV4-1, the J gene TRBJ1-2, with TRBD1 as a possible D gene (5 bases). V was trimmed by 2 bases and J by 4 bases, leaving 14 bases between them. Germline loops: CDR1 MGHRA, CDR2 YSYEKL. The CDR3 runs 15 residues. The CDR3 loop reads CASSQQGRALYGYTF. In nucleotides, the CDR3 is TGCGCCAGCAGCCAACAGGGCAGGGCTCTCTATGGCTACACCTTC.

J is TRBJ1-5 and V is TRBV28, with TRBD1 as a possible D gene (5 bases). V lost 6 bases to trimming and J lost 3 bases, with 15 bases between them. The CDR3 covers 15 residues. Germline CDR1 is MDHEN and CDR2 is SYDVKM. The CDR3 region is CASRFLVTDNQPQHF. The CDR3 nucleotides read TGTGCCAGCAGGTTCTTGGTGACAGACAATCAGCCCCAGCATTTT.

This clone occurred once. Here the CDR3 reads CASSPRVIRRETQYF. CDR3 coding DNA: TGTGCCAGCAGCCCGCGGGTGATAAGACGGGAGACCCAGTACTTC. The chain links TRBV11-2 to TRBJ2-5; D perhaps matches TRBD2 (5 bases). CDR1 is SGHAT and CDR2 is FQNNGV in the germline V gene. The CDR3 contains 15 residues. Trimming removed 5 bases at V and 5 bases at J, with 18 bases between.

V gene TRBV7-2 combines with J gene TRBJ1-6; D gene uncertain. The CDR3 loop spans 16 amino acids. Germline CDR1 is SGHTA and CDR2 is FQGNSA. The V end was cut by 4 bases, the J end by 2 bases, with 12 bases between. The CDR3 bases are TGTGCCAGCAGCTCTGGGGAGGCACCCTATAATTCACCCCTCCACTTT. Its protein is CASSSGEAPYNSPLHF.

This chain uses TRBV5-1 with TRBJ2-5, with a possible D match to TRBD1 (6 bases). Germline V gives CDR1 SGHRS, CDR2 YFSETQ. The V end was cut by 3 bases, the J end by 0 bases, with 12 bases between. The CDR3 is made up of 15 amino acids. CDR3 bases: TGCGCCAGCAGCTCAGGGACATCCAACCAAGAGACCCAGTACTTC. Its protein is CASSSGTSNQETQYF.

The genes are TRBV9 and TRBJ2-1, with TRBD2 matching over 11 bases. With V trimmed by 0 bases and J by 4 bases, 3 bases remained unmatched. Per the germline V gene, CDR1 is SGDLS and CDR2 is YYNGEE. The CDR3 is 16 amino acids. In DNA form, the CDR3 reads TGTGCCAGCAGCGTAGCTGGGACTAGCGGATACAATGAGCAGTTCTTC. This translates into CASSVAGTSGYNEQFF.

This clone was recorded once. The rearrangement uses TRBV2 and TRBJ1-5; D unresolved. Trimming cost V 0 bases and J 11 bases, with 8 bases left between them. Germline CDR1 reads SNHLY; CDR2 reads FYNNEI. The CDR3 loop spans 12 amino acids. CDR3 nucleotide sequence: TGTGCCAGCAGTGAAGCGTTGTCGGCCCAGCATTTT. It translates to CASSEALSAQHF.

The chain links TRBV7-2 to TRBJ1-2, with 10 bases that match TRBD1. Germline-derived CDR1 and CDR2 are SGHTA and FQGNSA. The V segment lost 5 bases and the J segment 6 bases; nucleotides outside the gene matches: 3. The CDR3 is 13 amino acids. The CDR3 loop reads CASSPDRGDGYTF. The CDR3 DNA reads TGTGCCAGCAGCCCGGACAGGGGGGATGGCTACACCTTC. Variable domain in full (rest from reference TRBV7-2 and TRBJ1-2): GAGVSQSPSNKVTEKGKDVELRCDPISGHTALYWYRQSLGQGLEFLIYFQGNSAPDKSGLPSDRFSAERTGGSVSTLTIQRTQQEDSAVYLCASSPDRGDGYTFGSGTRLTVV.

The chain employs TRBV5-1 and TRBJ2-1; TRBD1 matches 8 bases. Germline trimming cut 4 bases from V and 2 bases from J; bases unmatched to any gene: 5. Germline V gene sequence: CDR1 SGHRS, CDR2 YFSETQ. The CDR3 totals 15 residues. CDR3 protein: CASSPQTGAYNEQFF. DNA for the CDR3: TGCGCCAGCAGCCCCCAGACAGGGGCCTACAATGAGCAGTTCTTC.

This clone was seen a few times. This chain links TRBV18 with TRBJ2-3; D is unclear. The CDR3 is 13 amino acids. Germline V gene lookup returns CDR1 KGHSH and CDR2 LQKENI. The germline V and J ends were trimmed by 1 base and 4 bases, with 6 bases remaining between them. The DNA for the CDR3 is TGTGCCAGCTCACCACGGGCTCCAGATACGCAGTATTTT. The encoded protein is CASSPRAPDTQYF.

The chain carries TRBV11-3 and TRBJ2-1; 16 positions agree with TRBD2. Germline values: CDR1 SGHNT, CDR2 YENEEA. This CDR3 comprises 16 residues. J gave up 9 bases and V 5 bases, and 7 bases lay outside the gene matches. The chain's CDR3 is CASSRGLAGGPSEQFF. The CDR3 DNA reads TGTGCCAGCAGCCGGGGACTAGCGGGAGGGCCGTCTGAGCAGTTCTTC.

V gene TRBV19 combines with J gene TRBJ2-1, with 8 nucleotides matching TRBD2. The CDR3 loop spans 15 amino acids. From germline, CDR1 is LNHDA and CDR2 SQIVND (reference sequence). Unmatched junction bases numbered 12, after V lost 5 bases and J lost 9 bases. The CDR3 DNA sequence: TGTGCCAGTAGTTTAGCGGGAACAATCTGGGCTGAGCAGTTCTTC. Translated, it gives CASSLAGTIWAEQFF.

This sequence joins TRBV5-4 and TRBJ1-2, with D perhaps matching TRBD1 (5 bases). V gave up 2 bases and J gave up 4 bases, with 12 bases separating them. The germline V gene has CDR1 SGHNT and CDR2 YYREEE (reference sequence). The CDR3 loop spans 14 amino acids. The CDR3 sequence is CASSLRDLVYGYTF. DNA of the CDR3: TGTGCCAGCAGCTTACGGGACTTGGTCTATGGCTACACCTTC. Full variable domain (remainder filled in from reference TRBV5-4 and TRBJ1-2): ETGVTQSPTHLIKTRGQQVTLRCSSQSGHNTVSWYQQALGQGPQFIFQYYREEENGRGNFPPRFSGLQFPNYSSELNVNALELDDSALYLCASSLRDLVYGYTFGSGTRLTVV.

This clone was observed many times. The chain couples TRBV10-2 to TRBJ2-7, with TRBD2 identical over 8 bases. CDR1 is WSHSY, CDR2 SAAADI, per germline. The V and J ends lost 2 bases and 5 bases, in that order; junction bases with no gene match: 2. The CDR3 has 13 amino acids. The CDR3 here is CASSEAGGHEQYF. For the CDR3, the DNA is TGCGCCAGCAGTGAGGCGGGAGGCCACGAGCAGTACTTC.